The T cell receptor (beta chain) under discussion was sequenced for a study of naive and memory T cell subsets. Treatment given: skin biopsy from saline-injected control site (resident skin T cells). Reverse transcription used DNase-treated unsorted total RNA, aiming for roughly 1 to 1000 ng. Four PCR rounds used nested alpha and beta constant region primers plus the SP2 primer. Using its own MiXCR run on the UMI-ligation and nested PCR reads, TCRdb lists one record per CDR3 protein. The sample yields thousands of distinct CDR3 sequences, roughly 4% seen once. Trimming shortened V by 5 bases and J by 0 bases, and 11 bases separated the two germline ends. Per the germline V gene, CDR1 is LNHNV and CDR2 is YYDKDF (reference sequence). The CDR3 length is 15 residues. Study results and caveats: This RNA-based method may be sensitive to activation-related transcript changes.

Note on this clonotype: Antigen: not known.

The TCR was taken from an adult in good health. The rearrangement uses TRBV15 and TRBJ1-5; possibly TRBD1 for D (5 bases). Sample: skin, taken from a saline injection site in the skin. The CDR3 nucleotides read TGTGCCACCAGCGCGGGACTGACTAGCAATCAGCCCCAGCATTTT. Its protein is CATSAGLTSNQPQHF.